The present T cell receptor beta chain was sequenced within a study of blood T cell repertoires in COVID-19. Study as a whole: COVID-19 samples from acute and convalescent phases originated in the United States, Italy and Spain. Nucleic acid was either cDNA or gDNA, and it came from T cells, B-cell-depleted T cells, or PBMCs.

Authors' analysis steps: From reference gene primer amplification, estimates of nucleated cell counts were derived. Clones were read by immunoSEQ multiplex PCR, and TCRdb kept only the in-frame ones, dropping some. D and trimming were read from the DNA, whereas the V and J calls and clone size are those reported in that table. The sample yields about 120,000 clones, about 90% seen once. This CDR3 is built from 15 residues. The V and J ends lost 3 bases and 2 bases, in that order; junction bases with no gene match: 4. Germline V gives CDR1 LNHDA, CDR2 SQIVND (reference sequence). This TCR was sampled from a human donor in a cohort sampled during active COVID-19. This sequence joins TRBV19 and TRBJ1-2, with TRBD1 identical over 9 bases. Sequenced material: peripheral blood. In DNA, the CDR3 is TGTGCCAGTAGTATTGGGACAGGGAGGAACTATGGCTACACCTTC. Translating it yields CASSIGTGRNYGYTF. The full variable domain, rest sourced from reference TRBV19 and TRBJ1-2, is DGGITQSPKYLFRKEGQNVTLSCEQNLNHDAMYWYRQDPGQGLRLIYYSQIVNDFQKGDIAEGYSVSREKKESFPLTVTSAQKNPTAFYLCASSIGTGRNYGYTFGSGTRLTVV.